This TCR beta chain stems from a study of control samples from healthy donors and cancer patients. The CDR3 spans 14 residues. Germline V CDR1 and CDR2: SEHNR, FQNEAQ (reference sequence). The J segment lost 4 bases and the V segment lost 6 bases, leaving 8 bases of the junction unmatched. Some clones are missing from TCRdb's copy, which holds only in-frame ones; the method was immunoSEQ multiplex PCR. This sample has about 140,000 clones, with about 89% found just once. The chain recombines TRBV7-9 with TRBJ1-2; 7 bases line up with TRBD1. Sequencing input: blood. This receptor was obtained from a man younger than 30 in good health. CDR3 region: CASSPGGIGYGYTF. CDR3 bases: TGTGCCAGCAGTCCAGGGGGAATCGGCTATGGCTACACCTTC.